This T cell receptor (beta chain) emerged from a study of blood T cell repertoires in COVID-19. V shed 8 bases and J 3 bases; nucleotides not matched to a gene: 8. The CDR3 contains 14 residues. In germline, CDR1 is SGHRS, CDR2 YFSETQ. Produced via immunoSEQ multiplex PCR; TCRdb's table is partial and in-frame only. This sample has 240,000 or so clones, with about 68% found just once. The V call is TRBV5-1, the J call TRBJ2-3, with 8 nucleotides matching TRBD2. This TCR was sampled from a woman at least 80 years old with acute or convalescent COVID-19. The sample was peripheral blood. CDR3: CASRKRERTDTQYF. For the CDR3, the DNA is TGCGCCAGTAGAAAGCGGGAGCGAACAGATACGCAGTATTTT.